These 32 T cell receptor beta chains were sequenced from one sample in a study of Graves' ophthalmopathy and Graves' hyperthyroidism. RNA transcripts served as template for amplifying TCR beta CDR3 sequences. After a first-round RT-PCR with HTBI primers, a second-round multiplex PCR was run. TCRdb fed the multiplex PCR reads into MiXCR, producing one record per CDR3 protein. The sample lists about 220,000 distinct CDR3 sequences; 20% to 25% were seen once. Sequenced material: peripheral blood. The origin of the receptors is a woman aged 50 to 60 with Graves' ophthalmopathy.

This clonotype has at least ten counts. V is TRBV11-1 and J is TRBJ2-7; 10 positions agree with TRBD1. Germline V gives CDR1 SGHAT, CDR2 FQDESV (reference sequence). The CDR3 totals 14 residues. V was pared by 5 bases and J by 3 bases, with 4 bases of the junction left unmatched. CDR3 sequence reads: CASSIGQGDYEQYF. Here the CDR3 DNA reads TGTGCCAGCAGCATAGGACAGGGGGACTACGAGCAGTACTTC.

The chain's CDR3 is CASIGTGDWGAYF. CDR3 DNA: TGTGCCAGCATCGGAACCGGGGACTGGGGGGCGTACTTC. V and J are TRBV6-4 and TRBJ2-7, with D possibly called TRBD1 or TRBD2 (6 bases each). V was trimmed by 7 bases and J by 12 bases, leaving 22 bases between them. CDR1 and CDR2 from the germline V gene are MRHNA and SNTAGT. The CDR3 is 13 amino acids.

The chain couples TRBV5-4 to TRBJ1-1, with no clear D. The CDR3 runs to 14 residues. Trimming pared 1 base from V and 1 base from J, leaving 8 bases between. Germline CDR1 is SGHNT and CDR2 is YYREEE (reference sequence). CDR3 in amino acids: CASSLLGSNTEAFF. The CDR3 bases are TGTGCCAGCAGCTTGTTAGGATCGAACACTGAAGCTTTCTTT.

The count of this clonotype is one. Written as DNA, the CDR3 is TGTGCCAGCAGTTACTCCGGCGGGGTGAACACTGAAGCTTTCTTT. Translation: CASSYSGGVNTEAFF. V is TRBV6-5 and J is TRBJ1-1; no clear D gene. Germline lookup yields CDR1 MNHEY and CDR2 SVGAGI. The CDR3 is made up of 15 amino acids. V was cut by 0 bases and J by 0 bases, with 8 bases left in between.

This clonotype was seen at least ten times. The chain has TRBV5-6 and TRBJ2-7, with 8 positions matching TRBD1. The germline V gene encodes CDR1 SGHDT and CDR2 YYEEEE. After removal of 0 bases from V and 7 bases from J, the junction contained 6 bases not matched to a gene. The CDR3 extends over 14 amino acids. The CDR3: CASSLGQGIYEQYF. For the CDR3, the DNA is TGTGCCAGCAGCTTGGGACAGGGGATTTATGAGCAGTACTTC.

This clonotype was detected many times. The DNA for the CDR3 is TGTGCCAGCGGTATAACCGATAGCTATGGCTACACCTTC. Protein sequence: CASGITDSYGYTF. The chain has TRBV7-9 and TRBJ1-2, with D unclear. CDR1 SEHNR and CDR2 FQNEAQ come from the germline V gene (reference sequence). The V and J ends lost 8 bases and 4 bases respectively, with 14 bases between them. There are 13 residues in the CDR3.

The chain combines TRBV20-1 with TRBJ1-1; D is unclear. The CDR3 loop spans 13 amino acids. The V gene lost 5 bases and the J gene lost 6 bases, with 16 bases spanning the gap. Per the germline V gene, CDR1 is DFQATT and CDR2 is SNEGSKA (reference sequence). CDR3 amino acids: CSASTPLLAEAFF. The CDR3 DNA reads as TGCAGTGCTTCGACACCCTTGCTGGCTGAAGCTTTCTTT.

CDR3: CASMVMGAGKNEQFF. The CDR3 nucleotides read TGTGCCAGTATGGTAATGGGAGCGGGAAAGAATGAGCAGTTCTTC. The V gene is TRBV19, the J gene TRBJ2-1, with TRBD2 matching 7 bases. The CDR3 contains 15 residues. V lost 7 bases to trimming and J lost 7 bases; unmatched junction nucleotides: 13. Germline lookup yields CDR1 LNHDA and CDR2 SQIVND (reference sequence).

This clonotype has ten or more counts. The rearrangement links TRBV29-1 to TRBJ2-7, with D perhaps matching TRBD2 (6 bases). The CDR3 is made up of 11 amino acids. CDR1 is SQVTM and CDR2 is ANQGSEA in the germline V gene. With 3 bases removed from V and 3 bases from J, the gap between germline ends came to 6 bases. In nucleotides, the CDR3 is TGCAGCGTTGAGGACTACTACGAGCAGTACTTC. Residues: CSVEDYYEQYF.

In this sample, this clonotype turned up many times. Here the CDR3 reads CATSRDRSGQETQYF. The CDR3 DNA reads as TGTGCCACCAGCAGAGATCGGAGCGGACAAGAGACCCAGTACTTC. The chain carries TRBV15 and TRBJ2-5; the D gene is possibly TRBD2 (5 bases). V shed 0 bases and J shed 2 bases, with 10 bases lying between them. The CDR3 totals 15 residues. Germline V gene data show CDR1 as LNHNV and CDR2 as YYDKDF (reference sequence).

This clonotype was recorded a few times. The chain combines TRBV12-3 or TRBV12-4 with TRBJ1-1; TRBD1 is a possible D gene (6 bases). V was shortened by 4 bases and J by 4 bases, with 22 bases between the two germline ends. CDR3 length equals 17 residues. CDR3 sequence: CASSWVGDRSMSTEAFF. The CDR3 DNA sequence: TGTGCCAGCAGTTGGGTTGGAGACAGGAGCATGAGCACTGAAGCTTTCTTT.

Many counts were recorded for this clonotype. The chain has TRBV20-1 and TRBJ2-7; D may be TRBD2 (5 bases). CDR3 length: 11 residues. Germline-derived CDR1 and CDR2 are DFQATT and SNEGSKA (reference sequence). With 5 bases removed from V and 9 bases from J, the gap between germline ends came to 14 bases. CDR3 protein: CSAWIHGGQYF. The CDR3, as DNA: TGCAGTGCTTGGATCCACGGAGGGCAGTACTTC.

The sample holds many counts of this clonotype. The chain couples TRBV19 to TRBJ1-2; D remains ambiguous. V was cut by 3 bases and J by 0 bases, with 5 bases left in between. The CDR3 extends over 13 amino acids. CDR1 and CDR2 from the germline V gene are LNHDA and SQIVND (reference sequence). The DNA of the CDR3 is TGTGCCAGTAGTATTAGGACTAACTATGGCTACACCTTC. As protein: CASSIRTNYGYTF.

This clonotype was detected many times. The rearrangement links TRBV30 to TRBJ1-3, with 8 bases lining up with TRBD1. Germline loops: CDR1 GTSNPN, CDR2 SVGIG (reference sequence). The CDR3 runs to 13 residues. The V gene end was trimmed by 5 bases and the J gene end by 3 bases; junction bases not matched to a gene: 3. Here the CDR3 DNA reads TGTGCCTGGTCGACAGGGGATGGAAACACCATATATTTT. Protein: CAWSTGDGNTIYF. The whole variable domain, remainder taken from reference TRBV30 and TRBJ1-3, is SQTIHQWPATLVQPVGSPLSLECTVEGTSNPNLYWYRQAAGRGLQLLFYSVGIGQISSEVPQNLSASRPQDRQFILSSKKLLLSDSGFYLCAWSTGDGNTIYFGEGSWLTVV.

In its sample, this clonotype was seen a few times. The rearrangement uses TRBV19 and TRBJ1-5; possible D gene TRBD1, 6 bases. Germline-derived CDR1 and CDR2 are LNHDA and SQIVND (reference sequence). The V and J ends lost 1 base and 4 bases respectively, with 14 bases between them. The CDR3 covers 16 residues. CDR3 region: CASSIALGTLNQPQHF. The CDR3 nucleotides read TGTGCCAGTAGTATAGCTCTTGGGACACTAAATCAGCCCCAGCATTTT.

This clonotype came up many times. The genes are TRBV20-1 and TRBJ2-7, with D possibly being TRBD1 (6 bases). Trimming left V 7 bases short and J 3 bases short, with 13 bases between. The germline V gene has CDR1 DFQATT and CDR2 SNEGSKA (reference sequence). CDR3 length equals 12 residues. CDR3 coding DNA: TGCAGTGGAGCCAGGGGTTACTACGAGCAGTACTTC. This gives the protein CSGARGYYEQYF.

This clonotype came up a few times. This chain connects TRBV11-2 to TRBJ1-6; D may be TRBD1 (6 bases). The germline V gene encodes CDR1 SGHAT and CDR2 FQNNGV. The CDR3 is 14 amino acids. Trimming removed 6 bases from V and 8 bases from J, with 14 bases in between. This chain's CDR3 is CASSRQARDSPLHF. In nucleotides, the CDR3 is TGTGCCAGCAGTAGACAGGCGCGGGATTCACCCCTCCACTTT.

Ten or more counts support this clonotype. This chain connects TRBV15 to TRBJ1-2, with TRBD1 as a possible D gene (5 bases). Trimming took 2 bases from V and 6 from J, leaving 19 bases between them. The CDR3 contains 16 residues. Germline values: CDR1 LNHNV, CDR2 YYDKDF (reference sequence). CDR3 nucleotide sequence: TGTGCCACCAGCAGACAGATTGACAGCCGGGGGGATGGCTACACCTTC. It yields the protein CATSRQIDSRGDGYTF.

This clonotype was recorded a few times. The chain recombines TRBV29-1 with TRBJ2-5; tentatively, D is TRBD2 (5 bases). With the DNA end fitting TRBJ2-4 better, the J assignment may be wrong. The CDR3 is made up of 13 amino acids. The germline V gene encodes CDR1 SQVTM and CDR2 ANQGSEA. CDR3 nucleotides: TGCAGCGTTGCCACGGGGTTGCCGAACATTCAGTACTTC. Protein product: CSVATGLPNIQYF.

The sample holds one count of this clonotype. CDR3 protein: CAISVTSGNSYEQYF. The DNA for the CDR3 is TGTGCCATCAGTGTTACTAGCGGGAACTCCTACGAGCAGTACTTC. The chain couples TRBV10-3 to TRBJ2-7, with 10 nucleotides matching TRBD2. The CDR3 sequence is 15 residues long. CDR1 is ENHRY and CDR2 is SYGVKD in the germline V gene. Germline trimming cut 4 bases from V and 0 bases from J; bases unmatched to any gene: 3.

This clonotype was found many times. The chain carries TRBV20-1 and TRBJ2-2; 7 bases align to TRBD2. Germline loops: CDR1 DFQATT, CDR2 SNEGSKA (reference sequence). V lost 1 base and J lost 2; bases outside the gene matches: 10. The CDR3 extends over 17 amino acids. CDR3 amino acids: CSARGRSGGYNTGELFF. Here the CDR3 DNA reads TGCAGTGCTAGAGGGCGTTCCGGGGGGTACAACACCGGGGAGCTGTTTTTT.

In this sample, this clonotype turned up many times. The chain recombines TRBV6-1 with TRBJ1-2; 9 nucleotides line up with TRBD1. This CDR3 region has 14 residues. V lost 7 bases, J lost 4 bases, and 7 bases stayed unmatched. Germline V gene sequence: CDR1 MNHNS, CDR2 SASEGT. CDR3 in DNA: TGTGCCAGCAAGGACACAGGGGGCCCCTATGGCTACACCTTC. It specifies CASKDTGGPYGYTF.

In its sample, this clonotype was seen a few times. This chain uses TRBV24-1 with TRBJ2-5, with 12 bases aligning to TRBD1. With V trimmed by 3 bases and J by 4 bases, 5 bases remained unmatched. Per germline, CDR1 KGHDR and CDR2 SFDVKD. CDR3 length: 16 residues. CDR3 sequence reads: CATSDPGQGAGETQYF. DNA of the CDR3: TGTGCCACCAGTGATCCGGGACAGGGGGCGGGAGAGACCCAGTACTTC.

This clonotype was observed many times. The chain employs TRBV20-1 and TRBJ2-5, with D tentatively TRBD1 (6 bases). Germline V gene sequence: CDR1 DFQATT, CDR2 SNEGSKA (reference sequence). The CDR3 covers 17 residues. The germline V and J ends were trimmed by 0 bases and 2 bases, with 19 bases remaining between them. CDR3 DNA: TGCAGTGCTAGAGATCGTAGGAACAGGGAGTGGCAAGAGACCCAGTACTTC. Its translation is CSARDRRNREWQETQYF.

In this sample, this clonotype turned up many times. One end of the junction is discordant with germline, which a read error may explain. V is TRBV10-3 and J is TRBJ1-1; 9 bases fit TRBD1. CDR1 and CDR2 (germline): ENHRY, SYGVKD. The CDR3 covers 12 residues. This chain's CDR3 is CAISESIQGAHF. Written as DNA, the CDR3 is TGTGCCATCAGTGAGTCGATACAGGGGGCCCATTTT.

The chain has TRBV12-3 or TRBV12-4 and TRBJ1-1; D unresolved. Deletions cut 6 bases from V and 4 bases from J, with 12 bases between. The CDR3 loop spans 13 amino acids. The CDR3 bases are TGTGCCAGCAGCCCGGCGGGTAGCACTGAAGCTTTCTTT. Translated: CASSPAGSTEAFF.

This clonotype was counted many times. CDR3: CASSPRQGHRKLSLHF. As DNA, the CDR3 is TGTGCCAGCAGTCCGAGACAGGGACACAGAAAATTATCCCTCCACTTT. The chain combines TRBV12-3 or TRBV12-4 with TRBJ1-6, with TRBD1 matching over 7 bases. Trimming cost V 5 bases and J 14 bases; bases outside gene matches: 18. The CDR3 spans 16 residues.

V usage is TRBV12-3 or TRBV12-4 and J usage is TRBJ2-2; 9 bases align to TRBD1. V lost 6 bases to trimming and J lost 6 bases; unmatched junction nucleotides: 14. This CDR3 region has 17 residues. CDR3 in DNA: TGTGCCAGCAGCCCGGGACAGGGAGGTTTGGTTGCCGGGGAGCTGTTTTTT. Encoded protein: CASSPGQGGLVAGELFF.

The chain recombines TRBV9 with TRBJ1-1; 10 bases agree with TRBD1. Trimming took 4 bases from V and 1 from J; bases not matched to a gene: 4. Germline CDR1 reads SGDLS; CDR2 reads YYNGEE. The CDR3 is 15 residues long. CDR3 DNA sequence: TGTGCCAGCAGCCCCCGGACAGGGGGGAACACTGAAGCTTTCTTT. Protein product: CASSPRTGGNTEAFF.

This clonotype was counted ten times or more. The gene calls are TRBV10-3 and TRBJ2-2; D unresolved. CDR3 length equals 11 residues. Trimming took off 11 bases at V and 6 bases at J, with 10 bases between the two ends. Germline values: CDR1 ENHRY, CDR2 SYGVKD. The CDR3 loop is CASSGSGELFF. The CDR3 DNA reads as TGTGCCTCCTCCGGCTCCGGGGAGCTGTTTTTT.

This clonotype was recorded at least ten times. The V call is TRBV12-3 or TRBV12-4, the J call TRBJ2-6, with 9 positions matching TRBD1. The ends lost 1 base at V and 1 base at J; junction bases unmatched: 2. The CDR3 spans 17 residues. This chain's CDR3 is CASSLGDRVSGANVLTF. CDR3 coding DNA: TGTGCCAGCAGTTTAGGGGACAGGGTGTCTGGGGCCAACGTCCTGACTTTC.

The chain carries TRBV28 and TRBJ1-5, with unresolved D. Germline loops: CDR1 MDHEN, CDR2 SYDVKM. There are 15 residues in the CDR3. Deletions cut 6 bases from V and 6 bases from J, with 18 bases between. CDR3 nucleotides: TGTGCCAGCAGCAAGGCGGGGTTGGTCCCTCAGCCCCAGCATTTT. Encoded protein: CASSKAGLVPQPQHF.